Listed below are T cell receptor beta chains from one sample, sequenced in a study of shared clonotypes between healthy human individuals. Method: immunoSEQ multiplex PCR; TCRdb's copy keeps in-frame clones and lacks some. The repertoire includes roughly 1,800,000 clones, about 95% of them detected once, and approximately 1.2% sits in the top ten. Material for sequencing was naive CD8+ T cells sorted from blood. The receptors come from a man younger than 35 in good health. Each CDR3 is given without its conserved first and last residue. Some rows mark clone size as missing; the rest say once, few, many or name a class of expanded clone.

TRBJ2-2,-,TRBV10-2,ASRLGGNTGELF
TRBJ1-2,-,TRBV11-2,ASSLGDRKGYT
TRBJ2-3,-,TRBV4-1,ASSQVFGEDTDTQY
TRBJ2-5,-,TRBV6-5,ASSYSAAEETQY
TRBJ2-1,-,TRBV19,ASSILGEGEQF
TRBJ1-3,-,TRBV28,ASSLDRGGNTIY
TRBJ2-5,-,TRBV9,ASSVGGGGGETQY
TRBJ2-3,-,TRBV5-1,ASSLTGLGDTQY
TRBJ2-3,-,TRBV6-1,ASSAGLAGVRADTQY
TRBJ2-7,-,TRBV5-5,ASSLYQKEVYEQY
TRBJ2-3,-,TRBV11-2,ASSLLAESTDTQY
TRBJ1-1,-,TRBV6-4,AKRQGRVEAF
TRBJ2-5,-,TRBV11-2,ASSPRDRGRETQY
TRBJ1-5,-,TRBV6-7,ASSWTGQGDQPQH
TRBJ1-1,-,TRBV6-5,ASSAPLGTEAF
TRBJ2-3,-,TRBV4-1,ASSQLAGRSDTQY
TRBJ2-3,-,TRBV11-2,ASSQGTSGGNLDTQY
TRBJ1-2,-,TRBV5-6,ASSLAIAGGYGYT
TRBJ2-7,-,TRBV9,ASSQGGHPSYEQY
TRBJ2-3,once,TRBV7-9,ASSPPTDTGGRTDTQY
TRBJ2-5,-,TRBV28,ASSTLGVLTETQY
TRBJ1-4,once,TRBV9,ASRHPGLGSEKLF
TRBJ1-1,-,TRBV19,ASRIAGTEAF
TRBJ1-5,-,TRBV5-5,ASSLYPRQTNQPQH
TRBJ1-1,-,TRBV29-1,SVEVSGAF
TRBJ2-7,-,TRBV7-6,ASSLNSRLAGGYEQY
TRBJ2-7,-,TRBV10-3,AISETSYEQY
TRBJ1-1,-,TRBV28,ASSFSEPPFEAF
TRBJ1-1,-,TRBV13,ASSWGDRDNTEAF
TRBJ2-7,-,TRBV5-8,ASNSGQAYTLSYEQY
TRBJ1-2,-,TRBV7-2,ASSLFLGQGEGYT
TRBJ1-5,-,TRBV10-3,AISETDAEGQPQH
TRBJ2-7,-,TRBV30,AWSDPSGGRSYEQY
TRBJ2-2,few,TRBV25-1,ASSMNSGELF
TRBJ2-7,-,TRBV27,ASSLSGQTYEQY
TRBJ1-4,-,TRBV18,ASSPRGLTGVNEKLF
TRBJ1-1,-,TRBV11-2,ASSLDVTGLNTEAF
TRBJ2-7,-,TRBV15,ATSTGRSYEQY
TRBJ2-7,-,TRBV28,ASSFALTGLSYEQY
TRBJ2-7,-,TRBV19,ASSRTDGDRGEQY